A selection of T cell receptor beta chains follows, all from one sample in a study of blood T cell repertoires in COVID-19. Here immunoSEQ multiplex PCR was the method, and the copy in TCRdb shows in-frame clones only, minus some. In the table there are 20,000 to 25,000 clones, less than 75% of which are singletons. The sequenced material came from peripheral blood. The receptors come from a human donor in a cohort sampled during active or convalescent COVID-19. The CDR3 runs from the conserved cysteine through the conserved F or W. The D gene is left open where the match is weak. A clone size is listed for some rows: how often the clone was seen (once, few, many), or a class if it is expanded.

V,size,D,J,CDR3,DNA
TRBV25-1,few,NA,TRBJ2-4,CAREIEAENLAKNIQYF,TGTGCCAGAGAGATTGAGGCGGAGAACCTAGCCAAAAACATTCAGTACTTC
TRBV28,NA,NA,TRBJ2-7,CASISLGQSYEQYF,TGTGCCAGCATTAGTTTAGGACAATCCTACGAGCAGTACTTC
TRBV19,NA,TRBD1,TRBJ2-2,CASRMAGGEGTGELFF,TGTGCCAGTAGAATGGCAGGGGGCGAGGGGACCGGGGAGCTGTTTTTT
TRBV7-9,NA,TRBD1,TRBJ1-6,CASSSTQGAISPLHF,TGTGCCAGCAGCTCGACCCAGGGGGCGATTTCACCCCTCCACTTT
TRBV5-1,NA,NA,TRBJ1-4,CASSLGGGATNEKLFF,TGCGCCAGCAGCTTGGGAGGGGGTGCAACTAATGAAAAACTGTTTTTT
TRBV4-3,NA,TRBD2,TRBJ2-1,CASSQGGLAYDEQFF,TGCGCCAGCAGCCAAGGGGGACTAGCTTATGATGAGCAGTTCTTC
TRBV28,NA,TRBD1,TRBJ2-1,CASTGTGTGRGEQFF,TGTGCCAGCACGGGGACCGGGACAGGGCGCGGTGAGCAGTTCTTC
TRBV14,NA,NA,TRBJ1-1,CASSQGLARTEAFF,TGTGCCAGCAGCCAAGGGCTCGCGAGGACTGAAGCTTTCTTT
TRBV27,few,NA,TRBJ1-1,CASTTGPLAAFF,TGTGCCAGCACCACTGGGCCGCTCGCCGCTTTCTTT
TRBV29-1,NA,TRBD1,TRBJ2-7,CSGARDSSYEQYF,TGCAGCGGGGCCCGGGACAGCTCCTACGAGCAGTACTTC
TRBV9,NA,TRBD2,TRBJ2-1,CASSASTSSYEQFF,TGTGCCAGCAGCGCTTCGACTAGCAGCTATGAGCAGTTCTTC
TRBV30,NA,TRBD2,TRBJ2-2,CAWSRQRGTGELFF,TGTGCCTGGAGCCGGCAGCGGGGGACCGGGGAGCTGTTTTTT
TRBV19,once,TRBD1,TRBJ1-4,CASSGQGLPEKLFF,TGTGCCAGTAGTGGACAGGGGCTTCCTGAAAAACTGTTTTTT
TRBV28,NA,TRBD2,TRBJ2-1,CASSLSSLGLAGNNEQFF,TGTGCCAGCAGTTTATCGTCCTTAGGCCTAGCGGGCAACAATGAGCAGTTCTTC
TRBV15,many,NA,TRBJ1-6,CATSRGYRERNNSPLHF,TGTGCCACCAGCAGAGGCTACAGGGAGAGGAATAATTCACCCCTCCACTTT
TRBV2,NA,TRBD1,TRBJ1-4,CASSDRGRNEKLFF,TGTGCCAGCAGCGACAGGGGGCGGAATGAAAAACTGTTTTTT
TRBV19,NA,NA,TRBJ1-2,CASTGGAYYGYTF,TGTGCCAGTACGGGGGGCGCTTATTATGGCTACACCTTC
TRBV6-1,NA,NA,TRBJ1-6,CASSDLGHGRTNSPLHF,TGTGCCAGCAGTGATCTAGGACATGGGCGCACGAATTCACCCCTCCACTTT
TRBV5-4,NA,TRBD1,TRBJ2-1,CASSWGQGDEQFF,TGTGCCAGCAGCTGGGGACAGGGCGATGAGCAGTTCTTC
TRBV11-3,few,NA,TRBJ2-2,CASSSNTPRNTGELFF,TGTGCCAGCAGCTCCAACACGCCAAGGAACACCGGGGAGCTGTTTTTT
TRBV29-1,NA,TRBD1,TRBJ1-5,CSVGQGRNQPQHF,TGCAGCGTTGGACAGGGCCGAAATCAGCCCCAGCATTTT
TRBV3-1/TRBV3-2,NA,NA,TRBJ2-3,CASSQETRRALRRTDTQYF,TGTGCCAGCAGCCAAGAAACTAGAAGGGCCCTGAGACGCACAGATACGCAGTATTTT
TRBV20-1,NA,NA,TRBJ2-1,CSVHTGGPPFF,TGCAGTGTCCACACCGGGGGTCCGCCGTTCTTC
TRBV7-9,few,TRBD2,TRBJ2-1,CASSGTSGRLRYEQFF,TGTGCCAGCAGCGGGACTAGCGGGAGGTTGAGGTATGAGCAGTTCTTC
TRBV5-1,NA,NA,TRBJ1-3,CASSLAATNSGNTIYF,TGCGCCAGCAGCTTGGCGGCGACTAACTCTGGAAACACCATATATTTT
TRBV11-1,NA,NA,TRBJ2-1,CASSLAGGKPHEQFF,TGTGCCAGCAGCTTAGCGGGGGGAAAACCCCATGAGCAGTTCTTC
TRBV5-4,NA,TRBD2,TRBJ2-2,CASSLVAGGHTGELFF,TGTGCCAGCAGCTTGGTTGCGGGGGGGCACACCGGGGAGCTGTTTTTT
TRBV6-2/TRBV6-3,NA,TRBD2,TRBJ2-1,CASSNRAGEGVEQFF,TGTGCCAGCAGCAATCGAGCGGGAGAAGGAGTTGAGCAGTTCTTC
TRBV9,NA,NA,TRBJ2-5,CASSPDWETQYF,TGTGCCAGCAGCCCGGACTGGGAGACCCAGTACTTC
TRBV19,many,NA,TRBJ1-2,CASSISGDGYTF,TGTGCCAGTAGTATCTCCGGGGATGGCTACACCTTC
TRBV28,NA,NA,TRBJ1-6,CASSFQQTGRRGNSPLHF,TGTGCCAGCAGTTTCCAACAGACAGGCCGAAGAGGTAATTCACCCCTCCACTTT
TRBV5-4,NA,TRBD1,TRBJ1-2,CASSPAGQGDGLGYTF,TGTGCCAGCAGCCCGGCCGGACAGGGGGACGGTCTGGGCTACACCTTC
TRBV27,once,NA,TRBJ1-5,CASSLGRGNQPQHF,TGTGCCAGCAGTTTAGGCAGGGGCAATCAGCCCCAGCATTTT
TRBV27,NA,TRBD1,TRBJ1-6,CASSYKGGTGDGLHF,TGTGCCAGCAGTTACAAAGGCGGGACAGGAGATGGCCTCCACTTT
TRBV6-2/TRBV6-3,NA,NA,TRBJ2-5,CASSPGLSTQETQYF,TGTGCCAGCAGTCCAGGGTTAAGTACCCAAGAGACCCAGTACTTC
TRBV30,few,NA,TRBJ1-2,CAWTHWGGGYTF,TGTGCCTGGACCCACTGGGGAGGCGGCTACACCTTC
TRBV6-5,NA,NA,TRBJ1-5,CASSYAQGASNQPQHF,TGTGCCAGCAGTTACGCGCAGGGCGCGAGCAATCAGCCCCAGCATTTT
TRBV29-1,NA,NA,TRBJ1-1,CSVEDRNGNEAFF,TGCAGCGTTGAAGATAGAAACGGGAATGAAGCTTTCTTT
TRBV19,NA,NA,TRBJ2-2,CASSTVPLLRELFF,TGTGCCAGTAGCACGGTCCCCCTTCTCCGGGAGCTGTTTTTT
TRBV10-3,NA,NA,TRBJ2-5,CAISVAETQYF,TGTGCCATCAGTGTGGCAGAGACCCAGTACTTC
TRBV5-1,NA,NA,TRBJ1-2,CASAQGEGLNYGYTF,TGCGCCAGCGCCCAGGGTGAAGGGCTCAACTATGGCTACACCTTC
TRBV24-1,NA,TRBD2,TRBJ2-3,CATSAAERGGLTDTQYF,TGTGCCACCAGTGCCGCGGAGCGGGGAGGACTCACAGATACGCAGTATTTT
TRBV24-1,NA,TRBD1,TRBJ2-3,CATSDHDRDGTDTQYF,TGTGCCACCAGTGATCATGACAGGGACGGCACAGATACGCAGTATTTT
TRBV28,NA,NA,TRBJ2-7,CASSLSAGVHEQYF,TGTGCCAGCAGTTTATCGGCAGGGGTCCACGAGCAGTACTTC
TRBV11-1,NA,NA,TRBJ1-3,CASSLIGLSSGNTIYF,TGTGCCAGCAGCCTAATTGGACTGTCCTCTGGAAACACCATATATTTT
TRBV3-1/TRBV3-2,NA,TRBD1,TRBJ2-1,CASSLDREQFF,TGTGCCAGCAGCCTGGACAGGGAGCAGTTCTTC
TRBV12-3/TRBV12-4,NA,TRBD2,TRBJ2-1,CASSLGLAGALFF,TGTGCCAGCAGTTTAGGGCTAGCGGGAGCCCTGTTCTTC
TRBV30,NA,TRBD2,TRBJ2-7,CAWREKGLAGPGEQYF,TGTGCCTGGAGAGAAAAGGGACTAGCGGGGCCGGGGGAGCAGTACTTC
TRBV27,once,NA,TRBJ1-6,CASSLPDSPLHF,TGTGCCAGCAGTTTACCTGATTCACCCCTCCACTTT
TRBV10-1,NA,NA,TRBJ2-7,CASGQGGSYEQYF,TGCGCCAGCGGTCAGGGGGGCTCCTACGAGCAGTACTTC
TRBV6-5,NA,TRBD1,TRBJ1-3,CASSLRARDRAIYF,TGTGCCAGCAGTCTTAGGGCCCGGGACAGGGCCATATATTTT
TRBV28,few,TRBD1,TRBJ1-5,CASSPGQALNQPQHF,TGTGCCAGCAGCCCGGGACAGGCGCTCAATCAGCCCCAGCATTTT
TRBV9,NA,NA,TRBJ2-7,CASSVGDRKQYF,TGTGCCAGCAGCGTAGGCGACAGGAAGCAGTACTTC